These 32 T cell receptor beta chains originate from one sample sequenced in a study of naive and memory T cell subsets. The beta constant-region primer was an equimolar mix of two oligonucleotides covering TRBC1 and TRBC2. Using its own MiXCR run on the UMI-ligation and nested PCR reads, TCRdb lists one record per CDR3 protein. The repertoire holds 130,000 to 150,000 distinct CDR3 sequences, with 17% as singletons. Sequencing input: naive CD4+ T cells from blood. These receptors were collected from a human donor in good health.

This chain connects TRBV20-1 to TRBJ2-7, with 12 bases identical to TRBD1. The CDR3 covers 14 residues. CDR1 is DFQATT and CDR2 is SNEGSKA in the germline V gene (reference sequence). V shed 5 bases, J shed 7 bases, and the junction held 9 bases outside the gene matches. In nucleotides, the CDR3 is TGCAGTGCTGGGATCGGGACAGGGGGCCGAGAGCAGTACTTC. It codes for CSAGIGTGGREQYF.

There are many counts of this clonotype. This rearrangement joins TRBV25-1 to TRBJ2-7; 7 bases match TRBD1. Germline-derived CDR1 and CDR2 are MGHDK and SYGVNS. V was clipped by 4 bases and J by 5 bases; unmatched bases: 14. The CDR3 is made up of 16 amino acids. The CDR3 loop reads CASSASMPGQRNEQYF. The CDR3 DNA sequence: TGTGCCAGCAGTGCCTCAATGCCGGGACAGCGAAACGAGCAGTACTTC.

V and J are TRBV6-2 or TRBV6-3 and TRBJ2-5; D uncertain. The V end was cut by 6 bases, the J end by 5 bases, with 7 bases between. Germline V CDR1 and CDR2: MNHEY, SVGEGT. CDR3 length equals 11 residues. CDR3 sequence: CASRNWETQYF. CDR3 DNA: TGTGCCAGCAGGAACTGGGAGACCCAGTACTTC.

The chain has TRBV29-1 and TRBJ2-7; the D call may be TRBD1 or TRBD2 (6 bases each). The germline gives CDR1 SQVTM, CDR2 ANQGSEA. The CDR3 spans 12 residues. V gave up 3 bases and J gave up 6 bases, with 12 bases separating them. As DNA, the CDR3 is TGCAGCGTTGAGTTGGGGGGCCGCGAGCAGTACTTC. This translates into CSVELGGREQYF.

This clonotype was seen a handful of times. The chain has TRBV5-1 and TRBJ2-4, with TRBD1 matching over 9 bases. The CDR3 loop spans 15 amino acids. The junction had 5 bases not matched to a gene; V was cut back by 2 bases and J by 5 bases. Germline CDR1 is SGHRS and CDR2 is YFSETQ. CDR3 sequence reads: CASSFWDREENIQYF. The CDR3 DNA follows: TGCGCCAGCAGCTTCTGGGACAGGGAAGAAAACATTCAGTACTTC.

This clonotype has only a few counts. J is TRBJ1-2 and V is TRBV6-5, with 7 bases lining up with TRBD1. CDR1 is MNHEY and CDR2 is SVGAGI in the germline V gene. This CDR3 is 15 amino acids long. Losses at the gene ends were 5 bases for V and 11 bases for J; bases not matched to a gene: 17. The CDR3 here is CASSETGRDPTAYTF. CDR3 sequence (DNA): TGTGCCAGCAGTGAGACAGGGCGTGATCCGACAGCTTACACCTTC.

The chain links TRBV10-1 to TRBJ2-5; D unclear. The V and J ends lost 0 bases and 7 bases respectively, with 6 bases between them. The CDR3 extends over 12 amino acids. The V gene's germline CDR1 is WNHNN and CDR2 SYGVQD (reference sequence). Here the CDR3 reads CASSESYGTQYF. For the CDR3, the DNA is TGCGCCAGCAGTGAGTCTTATGGGACCCAGTACTTC.

Ten or more counts support this clonotype. The chain carries TRBV7-9 and TRBJ1-4; 10 bases line up with TRBD1. Germline CDR1 SEHNR, CDR2 FQNEAQ (reference sequence). The CDR3 is 14 residues long. Losses at the gene ends were 4 bases for V and 6 bases for J; bases not matched to a gene: 2. The CDR3 DNA follows: TGTGCCAGCAGCTATGGACAGGGGGATGAAAAACTGTTTTTT. Translated, it gives CASSYGQGDEKLFF.

This clonotype has a handful of counts. The chain combines TRBV12-3 or TRBV12-4 with TRBJ2-2; maybe TRBD2 (6 bases). The CDR3 contains 19 residues. V lost 1 base to trimming and J lost 0 bases, with 18 bases between them. The CDR3 DNA follows: TGTGCCAGCAGTTTAGGTCCCGCGGGACGGTTCGCGAACACCGGGGAGCTGTTTTTT. It encodes CASSLGPAGRFANTGELFF.

This clonotype came up a few times. The rearrangement links TRBV29-1 to TRBJ1-2; D might be TRBD1 (5 bases). Per germline, CDR1 SQVTM and CDR2 ANQGSEA. The CDR3 consists of 15 residues. The V and J ends lost 4 bases and 1 base respectively, with 16 bases between them. CDR3 loop: CSVGQLGGYNYGYTF. The CDR3 DNA reads as TGCAGCGTTGGGCAGCTGGGGGGATATAACTATGGCTACACCTTC.

This clonotype appeared many times. This CDR3 is CATSETGGGRFRNEQFF. Here the CDR3 DNA reads TGTGCCACCAGTGAGACGGGGGGCGGGAGATTCCGCAATGAGCAGTTCTTC. The chain is built from TRBV24-1 and TRBJ2-1; tentatively, D is TRBD2 (7 bases). This CDR3 region has 17 residues. V was pared by 4 bases and J by 6 bases, with 21 bases between. Per germline, CDR1 KGHDR and CDR2 SFDVKD.

Notes on this clonotype: Sequence at one end of the junction differs from germline and may be a read error. V usage is TRBV7-9 and J usage is TRBJ2-7, with D possibly being TRBD2 (6 bases). CDR3 length: 13 amino acids. CDR1 and CDR2 (germline): SEHNR, FQNEAQ (reference sequence). CDR3 protein: CTSSRAGTYEQYF. CDR3 sequence (DNA): TGTACCAGCAGCCGCGCGGGGACCTACGAGCAGTACTTC.

The chain employs TRBV5-1 and TRBJ1-4; no clear D gene. Germline loops: CDR1 SGHRS, CDR2 YFSETQ. CDR3 length: 14 amino acids. Trimming stripped 0 bases from V and 8 bases from J, with 11 bases between. The CDR3 DNA is TGCGCCAGCAGCTTGGATGGGGTTACGGAAAAACTGTTTTTT. This translates into CASSLDGVTEKLFF. Full variable domain (rest looked up from reference TRBV5-1 and TRBJ1-4): KAGVTQTPRYLIKTRGQQVTLSCSPISGHRSVSWYQQTPGQGLQFLFEYFSETQRNKGNFPGRFSGRQFSNSRSEMNVSTLELGDSALYLCASSLDGVTEKLFFGSGTQLSVL.

This clonotype came up a few times. The chain is built from TRBV18 and TRBJ2-3; D call uncertain. Germline V gene data show CDR1 as KGHSH and CDR2 as LQKENI. This CDR3 has 15 amino acids. V gave up 1 base and J gave up 1 base, with 9 bases separating them. DNA for the CDR3: TGTGCCAGCTCACCACAGATAGACGGCACAGATACGCAGTATTTT. Translating it yields CASSPQIDGTDTQYF.

The V and J genes are TRBV30 and TRBJ2-6; D not certain. The CDR3 extends over 18 amino acids. Per the germline V gene, CDR1 is GTSNPN and CDR2 is SVGIG (reference sequence). The V gene lost 3 bases and the J gene lost 0 bases, with 18 bases spanning the gap. In DNA, the CDR3 is TGTGCCTGGAGGGAGAAAGGACCGAAGAACTCTGGGGCCAACGTCCTGACTTTC. Encoded protein: CAWREKGPKNSGANVLTF.

In this sample, this clonotype turned up a few times. The chain carries TRBV20-1 and TRBJ1-1; 8 nucleotides align to TRBD1. V shed 5 bases and J 1 base; nucleotides not matched to a gene: 3. This CDR3 has 13 residues. Germline V gene data show CDR1 as DFQATT and CDR2 as SNEGSKA (reference sequence). The CDR3 region has the DNA TGCAGTGCTCCCGACAGGGGGAACACTGAAGCTTTCTTT. Its translation: CSAPDRGNTEAFF.

The chain uses TRBV5-1 and TRBJ1-6; 7 bases align to TRBD1. The germline V gene has CDR1 SGHRS and CDR2 YFSETQ. The V and J ends lost 4 bases and 7 bases, in that order; junction bases with no gene match: 8. The CDR3 extends over 15 amino acids. CDR3 residues: CASSKGTARNSPLHF. The CDR3 coding sequence is TGCGCCAGCAGCAAGGGGACAGCGCGGAATTCACCCCTCCACTTT.

The chain carries TRBV21-1 and TRBJ2-6. TRBV21-1 is noted as a pseudogene. CDR3 length: 15 amino acids. CDR3 DNA: TGTGCCAGCAGCAAAAGGCACCCTTTGGCCAAAGTCCTGACTTTC. The encoded protein is CASSKRHPLAKVLTF.

This clonotype was seen a few times. The J gene is TRBJ2-2, the V gene TRBV19, with 12 bases that match TRBD2. CDR3 length equals 17 residues. Germline V CDR1 and CDR2: LNHDA, SQIVND (reference sequence). V gave up 6 bases and J gave up 3 bases; unmatched junction bases: 8. CDR3 sequence reads: CASRGTSGRLDTGELFF. CDR3 sequence (DNA): TGTGCCAGTAGAGGAACTAGCGGGAGGTTGGACACCGGGGAGCTGTTTTTT.

This sequence joins TRBV27 and TRBJ2-1; D possibly uses TRBD1 or TRBD2 (5 bases each). CDR1 is MNHEY, CDR2 SMNVEV, per germline (reference sequence). The CDR3 contains 17 residues. Trimming took 7 bases from V and 6 from J, leaving 25 bases between them. CDR3 region: CASTSPGASTGRNEQFF. Here the CDR3 DNA reads TGTGCCAGCACCTCCCCCGGGGCCTCTACGGGGCGCAATGAGCAGTTCTTC.

The chain recombines TRBV28 with TRBJ2-7, with 9 bases identical to TRBD2. This CDR3 region has 14 residues. Germline V gene data show CDR1 as MDHEN and CDR2 as SYDVKM. Losses at the gene ends were 7 bases for V and 3 bases for J; bases not matched to a gene: 7. The CDR3 loop is CASTPLAGVYEQYF. CDR3 in DNA: TGTGCCAGCACTCCACTAGCGGGTGTCTACGAGCAGTACTTC.

This chain connects TRBV29-1 to TRBJ2-7; a weak D match, TRBD2 (5 bases). CDR1 is SQVTM, CDR2 ANQGSEA, per germline. V lost 4 bases, J lost 2 bases, and 12 bases lay in between. This CDR3 is 13 amino acids long. In DNA, the CDR3 is TGCAGCGTTGTTGGGCGGGTCACCTACGAGCAGTACTTC. Amino acid sequence: CSVVGRVTYEQYF.

In its sample, this clonotype was seen a few times. This chain connects TRBV7-3 to TRBJ2-3, with 7 bases lining up with TRBD1. This CDR3 region has 15 residues. The trim removed 5 bases at V and 2 bases at J, leaving 7 bases unmatched. Germline CDR1 reads SGHTA; CDR2 reads FQGTGA. The CDR3 loop is CASSPGTAITDTQYF. In DNA, the CDR3 is TGTGCCAGCAGCCCCGGGACAGCGATCACAGATACGCAGTATTTT.

CDR3 sequence reads: CASSQKTDHSNQPQHF. The CDR3, as DNA: TGCGCCAGCAGCCAAAAGACAGATCATAGCAATCAGCCCCAGCATTTT. The genes are TRBV4-1 and TRBJ1-5, with TRBD1 as a possible D gene (5 bases). The CDR3 has 16 residues. Trimming stripped 2 bases from V and 0 bases from J, with 11 bases between. Germline CDR1 reads MGHRA; CDR2 reads YSYEKL.

This clonotype has a count of ten or more. This sequence joins TRBV12-3 or TRBV12-4 and TRBJ2-3; a weak D match, TRBD2 (5 bases). The CDR3 is 13 residues long. V shed 3 bases and J shed 2 bases, with 6 bases lying between them. The CDR3 sequence is CASSFLATDTQYF. For the CDR3, the DNA is TGTGCCAGCAGTTTTCTAGCCACAGATACGCAGTATTTT.

V gene TRBV10-3 combines with J gene TRBJ1-1; D gene ambiguous. The CDR3 spans 13 residues. Germline CDR1 reads ENHRY; CDR2 reads SYGVKD. Trimming stripped 7 bases from V and 1 base from J, with 10 bases between. The CDR3 coding sequence is TGTGCCATCACCAGGACGGAGAACACTGAAGCTTTCTTT. It encodes CAITRTENTEAFF.

This clonotype was seen only a few times. The chain uses TRBV27 and TRBJ2-7, with a weak D call TRBD1 (6 bases). The V gene lost 3 bases and the J gene lost 4 bases, with 19 bases spanning the gap. Per germline, CDR1 MNHEY and CDR2 SMNVEV (reference sequence). The CDR3 sequence is 16 residues long. The CDR3 loop reads CASSFDGGSSRYEQYF. The CDR3 DNA follows: TGTGCCAGCAGTTTTGATGGGGGCTCCTCCAGGTACGAGCAGTACTTC.

This chain connects TRBV18 to TRBJ2-2, with 11 bases identical to TRBD2. Unmatched junction bases numbered 1, after V lost 3 bases and J lost 1 base. The CDR3 contains 16 residues. Germline CDR1 and CDR2: KGHSH and LQKENI. The CDR3 loop is CASSPGTSGNTGELFF. CDR3 nucleotides: TGTGCCAGCTCACCGGGGACTAGCGGGAACACCGGGGAGCTGTTTTTT.

This clonotype was found once. The chain is built from TRBV10-3 and TRBJ1-5; unclear D gene. Between the trimmed V and J ends, which lost 3 bases and 0 bases, there was a span of 9 bases. From germline, CDR1 is ENHRY and CDR2 SYGVKD. The CDR3 covers 15 residues. The CDR3 DNA reads TGTGCCATCAGTGAAGCAGACCGTAGCAATCAGCCCCAGCATTTT. Its protein product is CAISEADRSNQPQHF.

In this sample, this clonotype turned up many times. The V and J genes are TRBV21-1 and TRBJ2-3. TRBV21-1 is a pseudogene. The CDR3 sequence is 15 residues long. CDR3 amino acids: CASSLRRKSTDTQYF. The CDR3 DNA is TGTGCCAGCAGCCTCAGACGGAAAAGCACAGATACGCAGTATTTT.

This sequence joins TRBV18 and TRBJ2-5; 9 bases are shared with TRBD2. Germline V gene sequence: CDR1 KGHSH, CDR2 LQKENI. The length of the CDR3 is 17 residues. J gave up 5 bases and V 0 bases, and 10 bases lay outside the gene matches. This chain's CDR3 is CASSPPRLAGASETQYF. As DNA, the CDR3 is TGTGCCAGCTCACCACCGAGGTTAGCGGGAGCTTCCGAGACCCAGTACTTC.

This clonotype was detected ten times or more. The rearrangement links TRBV27 to TRBJ2-7, with D tentatively TRBD2 (5 bases). Germline V gene lookup returns CDR1 MNHEY and CDR2 SMNVEV (reference sequence). The CDR3 loop spans 13 amino acids. With 2 bases removed from V and 8 bases from J, the gap between germline ends came to 13 bases. CDR3 amino acids: CASSLPSPGKQYF. The DNA of the CDR3 is TGTGCCAGCAGTTTACCTAGCCCGGGCAAGCAGTACTTC.